These 18 T cell receptor beta chains came from one sample sequenced in a study of blood T cell repertoires in COVID-19. Sequencing used immunoSEQ multiplex PCR; TCRdb keeps in-frame clones, though not all of them. The sample consists of 210,000 or so clones, 80% to 90% of them appearing once. What was sequenced was PBMCs or T cells enriched from blood (not recorded which). The receptors here all came from a woman aged 50 to 60 who had been exposed to COVID-19.

This chain joins TRBV10-3 and TRBJ1-2, with a weak D call TRBD1 (6 bases). The CDR3 extends over 13 amino acids. The ends were cut back, 7 bases at V and 3 bases at J, with 12 bases in the middle. Germline CDR1 reads ENHRY; CDR2 reads SYGVKD. The CDR3, as DNA: TGTGCCATCACCCCTCAGGGGCACTATGGCTACACCTTC. Translating it yields CAITPQGHYGYTF.

This clone appeared a single time. DNA of the CDR3: TGTGCCAGCAGCAAGGAGGAGGGTAGCAATCAGCCCCAGCATTTT. It yields the protein CASSKEEGSNQPQHF. V gene TRBV21-1 combines with J gene TRBJ1-5. TRBV21-1 is tagged as a pseudogene. The CDR3 is 15 amino acids.

This clone has just a few counts. This rearrangement joins TRBV7-9 to TRBJ2-3; 11 bases match TRBD2. The V gene's germline CDR1 is SEHNR and CDR2 FQNEAQ (reference sequence). This CDR3 comprises 16 residues. Trimming cost V 5 bases and J 0 bases; bases outside gene matches: 4. CDR3 bases: TGTGCCAGCAGCCCCTGGACTAGCGGGAGCACAGATACGCAGTATTTT. Residues: CASSPWTSGSTDTQYF.

The chain links TRBV4-1 to TRBJ1-1; D remains unclear. The CDR3 runs to 13 residues. Germline-derived CDR1 and CDR2 are MGHRA and YSYEKL. V was pared by 2 bases and J by 1 base, with 5 bases between. CDR3: CASSQQKNTEAFF. The CDR3, as DNA: TGCGCCAGCAGCCAACAAAAGAACACTGAAGCTTTCTTT.

The chain uses TRBV10-3 and TRBJ1-1; TRBD1 is a possible D gene (6 bases). The length of the CDR3 is 13 residues. V was pared by 4 bases and J by 5 bases, with 11 bases between. Germline V lookup: CDR1 ENHRY, CDR2 SYGVKD. This chain's CDR3 is CAISVAQGTEAFF. CDR3 bases: TGTGCCATCAGTGTAGCCCAGGGGACTGAAGCTTTCTTT.

The chain combines TRBV5-1 with TRBJ2-3; weak D call: TRBD1 (5 bases). This CDR3 comprises 13 residues. The V gene lost 0 bases and the J gene lost 4 bases, with 6 bases spanning the gap. Germline V gene lookup returns CDR1 SGHRS and CDR2 YFSETQ. The CDR3, as DNA: TGCGCCAGCAGCTTGGTGACAGCAGATACGCAGTATTTT. This sequence encodes CASSLVTADTQYF.

In this sample, this clone turned up a few times. The chain links TRBV19 to TRBJ1-1; 10 bases fit TRBD1. J lost 4 bases, V lost 11 bases, and 13 bases had no gene match. The CDR3 loop spans 15 amino acids. Germline V gene lookup returns CDR1 LNHDA and CDR2 SQIVND (reference sequence). CDR3 residues: CAVRGQGIGGTEAFF. Written as DNA, the CDR3 is TGTGCCGTACGGGGACAGGGGATCGGGGGCACTGAAGCTTTCTTT.

The DNA for the CDR3 is TGTGCTAGTGGGCCTATAAACACCGGGGAGCTGTTTTTT. Translation: CASGPINTGELFF. The V call is TRBV12-5, the J call TRBJ2-2; D gene uncertain. This CDR3 has 13 residues. Germline CDR1 and CDR2: LGHNT and FRNRAP. Between the trimmed V and J ends, which lost 6 bases and 2 bases, there was a span of 7 bases.

In its sample, this clone was seen once. The chain is built from TRBV10-1 and TRBJ2-7; maybe TRBD2 (5 bases). The CDR3 runs 15 residues. V lost 3 bases and J 5 bases, leaving 17 bases between the germline ends. CDR1 is WNHNN and CDR2 is SYGVQD in the germline V gene (reference sequence). Here the CDR3 reads CASSDPSGLTDEQYF. The CDR3 nucleotides are TGCGCCAGCAGTGACCCGAGCGGACTGACGGACGAGCAGTACTTC.

V and J are TRBV19 and TRBJ1-2; perhaps TRBD1 as D (6 bases). Trimming removed 6 bases at V and 3 bases at J, with 11 bases between. This CDR3 is built from 13 residues. Germline values: CDR1 LNHDA, CDR2 SQIVND (reference sequence). The CDR3 region has the DNA TGTGCCAGTAGCCAACAGGGCCACTATGGCTACACCTTC. As protein: CASSQQGHYGYTF.

Regarding this clone: At the DNA level, this CDR3 is encoded by other sequences in the same sample as well. The chain carries TRBV5-1 and TRBJ2-2; TRBD2 agrees at 9 bases. From germline, CDR1 is SGHRS and CDR2 YFSETQ. V lost 0 bases, J lost 3 bases, and 3 bases stayed unmatched. The CDR3 sequence is 16 residues long. CDR3 amino acids: CASSLDGGGDTGELFF. For the CDR3, the DNA is TGCGCCAGCAGCTTGGATGGCGGGGGGGACACCGGGGAGCTGTTTTTT.

The chain couples TRBV12-3 or TRBV12-4 to TRBJ1-4, with TRBD1 matching over 11 bases. This CDR3 has 13 residues. The V gene end was trimmed by 4 bases and the J gene end by 8 bases; junction bases not matched to a gene: 0. The CDR3 here is CASSWDRGEKLFF. Here the CDR3 DNA reads TGTGCCAGCAGTTGGGACAGGGGGGAAAAACTGTTTTTT.

This chain's CDR3 is CASNMGLAGNVETQYF. The CDR3 DNA is TGTGCCAGCAATATGGGACTAGCGGGAAACGTTGAGACCCAGTACTTC. This chain links TRBV7-9 with TRBJ2-5, with 13 nucleotides matching TRBD2. V was pared by 7 bases and J by 5 bases, with 10 bases of the junction left unmatched. CDR3 length: 16 residues. CDR1 is SEHNR and CDR2 is FQNEAQ in the germline V gene (reference sequence).

The V gene is TRBV18, the J gene TRBJ2-5; TRBD1 agrees at 9 bases. Germline assignment: CDR1 KGHSH and CDR2 LQKENI. The length of the CDR3 is 15 residues. The V segment lost 6 bases and the J segment 5 bases; nucleotides outside the gene matches: 10. The chain's CDR3 is CASSGTGTNRETQYF. The CDR3, as DNA: TGTGCCAGCTCCGGGACAGGGACCAATCGGGAGACCCAGTACTTC.

This chain uses TRBV6-1 with TRBJ1-6; 9 bases line up with TRBD1. The germline gives CDR1 MNHNS, CDR2 SASEGT. This CDR3 contains 17 residues. With V trimmed by 3 bases and J by 10 bases, 13 bases remained unmatched. The CDR3 loop reads CASSDKLPGQGGSPLHF. The CDR3 DNA reads as TGTGCCAGCAGTGACAAACTTCCGGGACAGGGTGGCTCACCCCTCCACTTT.

This clone was seen only a few times. This chain joins TRBV19 and TRBJ1-3; D unclear. Germline lookup yields CDR1 LNHDA and CDR2 SQIVND (reference sequence). V lost 3 bases to trimming and J lost 6 bases, with 15 bases between them. This CDR3 comprises 15 residues. CDR3 in amino acids: CASSIPRGLINTIYF. In DNA form, the CDR3 reads TGTGCCAGTAGTATCCCACGAGGGCTGATAAACACCATATATTTT.

The chain recombines TRBV7-2 with TRBJ2-3; D unresolved. The germline V and J ends were trimmed by 0 bases and 1 base, with 11 bases remaining between them. The CDR3 totals 16 residues. Germline values: CDR1 SGHTA, CDR2 FQGNSA. CDR3 DNA sequence: TGTGCCAGCAGCTTAGCGTCAAGCCTCGGCACAGATACGCAGTATTTT. It yields the protein CASSLASSLGTDTQYF.

The chain recombines TRBV11-1 with TRBJ2-1, with a weak D call TRBD1 (5 bases). CDR3 size: 13 residues. Germline V CDR1 and CDR2: SGHAT, FQDESV (reference sequence). V was shortened by 5 bases and J by 4 bases, with 9 bases between the two germline ends. The CDR3 reads CASSPDSYNEQFF. In DNA form, the CDR3 reads TGTGCCAGCAGCCCCGACAGTTACAATGAGCAGTTCTTC.